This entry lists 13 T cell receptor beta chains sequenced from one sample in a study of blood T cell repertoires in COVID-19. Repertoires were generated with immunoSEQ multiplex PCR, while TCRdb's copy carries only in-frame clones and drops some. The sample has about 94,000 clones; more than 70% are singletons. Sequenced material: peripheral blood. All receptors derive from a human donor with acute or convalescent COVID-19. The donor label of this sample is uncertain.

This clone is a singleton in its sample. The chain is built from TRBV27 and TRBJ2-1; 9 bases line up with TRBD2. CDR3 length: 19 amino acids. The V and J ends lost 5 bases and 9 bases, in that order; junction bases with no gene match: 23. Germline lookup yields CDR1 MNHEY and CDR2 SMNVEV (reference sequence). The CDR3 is CASSPRRGGLAGGLGEQFF. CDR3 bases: TGTGCCAGCAGTCCTCGACGGGGAGGGTTGGCGGGGGGGCTCGGTGAGCAGTTCTTC.

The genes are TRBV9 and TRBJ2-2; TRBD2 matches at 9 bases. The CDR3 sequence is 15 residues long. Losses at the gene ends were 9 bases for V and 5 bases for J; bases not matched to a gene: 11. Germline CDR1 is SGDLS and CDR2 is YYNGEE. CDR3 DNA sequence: TGTGCCACCGGACCGGGACTAGCCTTAACCGGGGAGCTGTTTTTT. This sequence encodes CATGPGLALTGELFF. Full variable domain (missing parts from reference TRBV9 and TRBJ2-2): DSGVTQTPKHLITATGQRVTLRCSPRSGDLSVYWYQQSLDQGLQFLIQYYNGEERAKGNILERFSAQQFPDLHSELNLSSLELGDSALYFCATGPGLALTGELFFGEGSRLTVL.

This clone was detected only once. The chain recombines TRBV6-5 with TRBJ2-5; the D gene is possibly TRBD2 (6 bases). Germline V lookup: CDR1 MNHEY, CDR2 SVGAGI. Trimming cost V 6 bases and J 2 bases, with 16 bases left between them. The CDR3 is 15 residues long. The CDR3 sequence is CASSPAGTRQETQYF. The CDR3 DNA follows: TGTGCCAGCAGCCCCGCCGGGACTCGACAAGAGACCCAGTACTTC.

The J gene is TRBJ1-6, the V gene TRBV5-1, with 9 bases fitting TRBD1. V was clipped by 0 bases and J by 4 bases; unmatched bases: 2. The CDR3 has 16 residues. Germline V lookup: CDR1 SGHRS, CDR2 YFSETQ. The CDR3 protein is CASSLGDRAYNSPLHF. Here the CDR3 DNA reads TGCGCCAGCAGCTTGGGGGACAGGGCTTATAATTCACCCCTCCACTTT.

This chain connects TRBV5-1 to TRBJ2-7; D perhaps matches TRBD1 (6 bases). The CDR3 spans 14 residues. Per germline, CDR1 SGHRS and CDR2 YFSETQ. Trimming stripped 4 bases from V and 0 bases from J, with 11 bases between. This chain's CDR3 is CASSGQTASYEQYF. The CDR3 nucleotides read TGCGCCAGCAGCGGACAGACAGCCTCCTACGAGCAGTACTTC.

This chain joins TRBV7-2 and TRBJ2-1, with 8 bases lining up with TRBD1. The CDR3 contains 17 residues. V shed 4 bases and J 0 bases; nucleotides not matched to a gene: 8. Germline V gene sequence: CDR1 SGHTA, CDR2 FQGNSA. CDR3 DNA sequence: TGTGCCAGCAGCTCCAGGGACAGGCGGATCTCCTACAATGAGCAGTTCTTC. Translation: CASSSRDRRISYNEQFF.

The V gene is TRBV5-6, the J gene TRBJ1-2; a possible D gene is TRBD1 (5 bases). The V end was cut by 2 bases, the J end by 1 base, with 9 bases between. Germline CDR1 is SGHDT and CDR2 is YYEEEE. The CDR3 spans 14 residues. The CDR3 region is CASSFGGVNYGYTF. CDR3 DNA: TGTGCCAGCAGCTTCGGGGGGGTTAACTATGGCTACACCTTC.

The CDR3 DNA reads TGCAGCGCCGTGGACAGGGATGATGGCTACACCTTC. Encoded protein: CSAVDRDDGYTF. The rearrangement uses TRBV29-1 and TRBJ1-2; 8 bases line up with TRBD1. With 7 bases clipped from V and 6 bases from J, the junction kept 7 bases outside the gene matches. The CDR3 runs 12 residues. The germline CDR1 and CDR2 sequences are SQVTM and ANQGSEA.

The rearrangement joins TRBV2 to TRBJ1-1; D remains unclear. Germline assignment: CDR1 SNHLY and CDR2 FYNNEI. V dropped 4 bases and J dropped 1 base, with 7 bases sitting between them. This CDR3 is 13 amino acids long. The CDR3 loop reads CASSGRENTEAFF. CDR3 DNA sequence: TGTGCCAGCAGTGGGCGGGAGAACACTGAAGCTTTCTTT.

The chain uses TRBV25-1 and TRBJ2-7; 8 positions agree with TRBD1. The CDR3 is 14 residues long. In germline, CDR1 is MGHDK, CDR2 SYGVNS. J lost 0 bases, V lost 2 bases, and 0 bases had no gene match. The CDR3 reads CASSETGGSYEQYF. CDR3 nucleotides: TGTGCCAGCAGTGAAACAGGGGGCTCCTACGAGCAGTACTTC.

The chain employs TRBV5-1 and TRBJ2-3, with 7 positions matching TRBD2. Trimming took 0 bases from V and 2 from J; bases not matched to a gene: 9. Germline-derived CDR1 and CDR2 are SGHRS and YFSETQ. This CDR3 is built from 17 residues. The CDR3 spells CASSLGEGGWITDTQYF. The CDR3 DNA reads TGCGCCAGCAGCTTGGGAGAGGGAGGGTGGATCACAGATACGCAGTATTTT.

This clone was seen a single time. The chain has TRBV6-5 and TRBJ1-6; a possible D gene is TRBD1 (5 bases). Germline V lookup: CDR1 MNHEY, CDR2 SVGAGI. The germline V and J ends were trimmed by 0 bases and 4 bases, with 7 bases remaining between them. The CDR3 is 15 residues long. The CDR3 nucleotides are TGTGCCAGCAGTTACTCTGACAGATATAATTCACCCCTCCACTTT. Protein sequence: CASSYSDRYNSPLHF.

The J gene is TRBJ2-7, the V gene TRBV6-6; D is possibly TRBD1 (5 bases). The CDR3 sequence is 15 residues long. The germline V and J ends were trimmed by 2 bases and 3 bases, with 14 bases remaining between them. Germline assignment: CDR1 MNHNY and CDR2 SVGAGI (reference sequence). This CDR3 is CASSYQKGHNYEQYF. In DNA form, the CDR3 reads TGTGCCAGCAGTTACCAGAAGGGGCATAACTACGAGCAGTACTTC.